This entry describes one T cell receptor (beta chain). This clonotype appeared many times. Nothing much larger sits one base from this clone, and base qualities are not available. TCR cDNA was synthesized by 5'RACE template switching, which introduced a universal primer site and unique molecular identifiers. Priming for cDNA synthesis came from both the TCR alpha and TCR beta constant segments. Library amplification used two PCR steps, and the second PCR step added sample barcodes and sequencing adapters. Sequencing of libraries was done on Illumina HiSeq 2500 (2x100 bp) or NovaSeq (2x150 bp). The authors processed their data as follows. Reads were demultiplexed and collapsed into UMI consensus sequences with MIGEC, and V(D)J alignment was performed with MiXCR. Vaccine-responding clonotypes were identified with edgeR using replicate PBMC samples, with FDR below 0.01 and a log2 fold change above 5 up to day 15 being required. CD4 or CD8 identity was assigned to each bulk clonotype according to whether the clonotype was present at higher abundance in the sequenced CD4 repertoire or the sequenced CD8 repertoire. To estimate how each clone was distributed across memory phenotypes, clonotype frequencies in memory subsets were weighted by FACS-sorted cell numbers. In TCRdb, the public reads were trimmed at Q25 with fastp and aligned with MiXCR, with productive beta chains retained. Here each entry gathers all rows of one CDR3 protein and keeps the most common genes and DNA. The V and J calls reflect TCRdb's pipeline rather than the authors' work. The sample profile shows over 35,000 distinct CDR3 sequences; around 6.8% of them were found once. In total, the top ten clones hold about 10% of the sample.

The intended sense of this specimen's treatment or condition label: live attenuated yellow fever vaccine strain. A standard Ficoll-Paque protocol was used to isolate PBMCs from peripheral blood. For sorted memory subsets, RNA extraction was done with the RNeasy Micro Kit. CDR1 and CDR2 are drawn from the germline V gene (reference sequence): DFQATT, SNEGSKA. Between the V and J ends, shortened by 3 bases and 9 bases respectively, the junction contains 12 bases. Its CDR3 holds 13 amino acids, cysteine through phenylalanine. The CDR3 DNA has 39 bases and is translated from base 1. This sample is drawn from a study of T cells after yellow fever vaccination (dated by TCRdb to the late 2010s). Background on the whole study: Memory subsets (EM, EMRA, CM and Tscm) were sorted on a BD FACS Aria III using CD3, CD45RA, CCR7 and CD95 staining. Sorting of memory subsets took place on days 0, 15 and 45 and at 18 months after primary vaccination, as well as on days 0, 15 and 45 after the 30-year booster. The SMART-Seq v4 Ultra Low Input RNA kit was used to prepare libraries from fractions with low cell numbers. The cohort comprised two healthy male donors, one aged 18 to 30 and one aged 30 to 40 years. Blood was collected at multiple timepoints before and after primary and secondary immunization, and bulk PBMC replicates and cell subsets were isolated. Bulk TCR alpha and beta repertoires were sequenced longitudinally to track T-cell clones before and after primary and booster YFV17D yellow fever vaccination.

Points the paper makes about the study in general: After the booster, most clones that had expanded after primary vaccination were detected again (about 95% of CD4 and under 90% of CD8), suggesting broad maintenance of memory. Compared with the primary T-cell response, the secondary T-cell response was weaker but faster, peaking on day 5 rather than day 15. In the sorted memory subsets on day 0, nearly all vaccine-responding clonotypes were below the level of detection. A small fraction of clonotypes showed up in both the CD4 and CD8 compartments, probably as a result of convergent recombination. Because only two donors were included in the study, the extent to which the findings can be generalized is limited. Because abundant contaminating clonotypes from the bulk population could be contained in FACS-sorted repertoires, computational filtering was required.

This sequence uses TRBV20-1 and TRBJ1-6; tentative D gene TRBD1, with 6 bases matching. Sequencing used PBMCs, either bulk or a sorted T-cell subset (CD4+, CD8+, memory, or dextramer-sorted; not recorded which), obtained 45 days after the yellow fever booster vaccination. The receptor comes from a man aged 25-40 years who received the YFV17D yellow fever vaccine. The CDR3 sequence is CSASQGLGSPLHF. The DNA reads as follows: TGCAGTGCTAGCCAGGGGTTGGGTTCACCCCTCCACTTT.